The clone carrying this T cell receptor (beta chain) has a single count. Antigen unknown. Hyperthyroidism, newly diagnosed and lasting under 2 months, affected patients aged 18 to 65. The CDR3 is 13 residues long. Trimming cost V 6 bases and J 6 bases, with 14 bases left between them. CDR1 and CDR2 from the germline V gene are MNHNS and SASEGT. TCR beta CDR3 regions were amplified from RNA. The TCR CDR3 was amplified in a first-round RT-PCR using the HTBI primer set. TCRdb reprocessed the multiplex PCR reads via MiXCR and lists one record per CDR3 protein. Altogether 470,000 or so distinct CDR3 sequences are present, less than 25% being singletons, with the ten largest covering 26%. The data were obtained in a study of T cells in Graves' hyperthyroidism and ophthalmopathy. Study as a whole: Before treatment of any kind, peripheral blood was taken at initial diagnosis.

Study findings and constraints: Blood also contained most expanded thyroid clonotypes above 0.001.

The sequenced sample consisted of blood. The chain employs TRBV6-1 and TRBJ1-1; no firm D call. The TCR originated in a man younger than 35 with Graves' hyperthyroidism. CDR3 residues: CASRQGWPAEAFF. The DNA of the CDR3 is TGTGCCAGCAGACAAGGATGGCCGGCTGAAGCTTTCTTT.